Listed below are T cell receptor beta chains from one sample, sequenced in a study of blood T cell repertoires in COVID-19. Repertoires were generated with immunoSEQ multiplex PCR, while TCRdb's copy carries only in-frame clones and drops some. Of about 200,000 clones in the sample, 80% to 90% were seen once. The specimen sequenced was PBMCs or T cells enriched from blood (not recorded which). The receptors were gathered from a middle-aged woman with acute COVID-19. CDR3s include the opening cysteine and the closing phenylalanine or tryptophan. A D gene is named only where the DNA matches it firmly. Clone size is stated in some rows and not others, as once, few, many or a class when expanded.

CDR3: CASSSPEREGETQYF; DNA: TGTGCCAGCAGCTCTCCTGAGCGGGAGGGCGAGACCCAGTACTTC; D: TRBD2; J: TRBJ2-5; size: -; length: 15; V: TRBV7-9
CDR3: CASSLAGGPTGELFF; DNA: TGTGCCAGCAGTTTAGCGGGAGGGCCCACCGGGGAGCTGTTTTTT; D: TRBD2; J: TRBJ2-2; size: -; length: 15; V: TRBV6-4
CDR3: CATSETGWVSNEQFF; DNA: TGTGCCACCAGTGAAACAGGCTGGGTATCGAATGAGCAGTTCTTC; D: -; J: TRBJ2-1; size: -; length: 15; V: TRBV24-1
CDR3: CASSIGGGSPYEQYF; DNA: TGTGCCAGTAGTATAGGGGGCGGGAGCCCCTACGAGCAGTACTTC; D: TRBD2; J: TRBJ2-7; size: -; length: 15; V: TRBV19
CDR3: CASSEVRGATEAFF; DNA: TGCGCCAGCAGTGAGGTTAGGGGTGCCACTGAAGCTTTCTTT; D: -; J: TRBJ1-1; size: -; length: 14; V: TRBV10-2
CDR3: CASSTHGASGAGETQYF; DNA: TGCGCCAGCAGTACCCACGGGGCTAGCGGAGCGGGGGAGACCCAGTACTTC; D: TRBD2; J: TRBJ2-5; size: once; length: 17; V: TRBV10-2
CDR3: CASSLVTPSYNEQFF; DNA: TGCGCCAGCAGCTTGGTTACTCCTTCCTACAATGAGCAGTTCTTC; D: -; J: TRBJ2-1; size: -; length: 15; V: TRBV5-1
CDR3: CASSSWTSGRNEQFF; DNA: TGTGCCAGCAGTTCTTGGACTAGCGGGAGGAATGAGCAGTTCTTC; D: TRBD2; J: TRBJ2-1; size: -; length: 15; V: TRBV28
CDR3: CAWSGGRSGEQYF; DNA: TGTGCCTGGAGTGGTGGGAGGAGCGGCGAGCAGTACTTC; D: -; J: TRBJ2-7; size: -; length: 13; V: TRBV30
CDR3: CASSPQKPGGITGELFF; DNA: TGTGCCAGCTCACCACAGAAGCCAGGGGGGATCACCGGGGAGCTGTTTTTT; D: -; J: TRBJ2-2; size: -; length: 17; V: TRBV18
CDR3: CASSFSTGPNEQFF; DNA: TGTGCCAGCAGCTTCAGCACAGGACCAAACGAGCAGTTCTTC; D: -; J: TRBJ2-1; size: once; length: 14; V: TRBV7-9
CDR3: CASSQGVNTEAFF; DNA: TGTGCCAGTAGTCAGGGGGTGAACACTGAAGCTTTCTTT; D: TRBD1; J: TRBJ1-1; size: -; length: 13; V: TRBV19
CDR3: CASSLSAGTYEQYF; DNA: TGTGCCAGCAGCTTAAGCGCAGGGACCTACGAGCAGTACTTC; D: -; J: TRBJ2-7; size: -; length: 14; V: TRBV7-2
CDR3: CASSPRTGRDTGELFF; DNA: TGTGCCAGCAGCCCGCGGACAGGGCGGGACACCGGGGAGCTGTTTTTT; D: TRBD1; J: TRBJ2-2; size: few; length: 16; V: TRBV9
CDR3: CASSFPGSGAAQYF; DNA: TGTGCCAGCAGCTTCCCAGGATCTGGGGCGGCCCAGTACTTC; D: -; J: TRBJ2-5; size: -; length: 14; V: TRBV5-4
CDR3: CASSSNPGLITDEQFF; DNA: TGTGCCAGCAGCTCCAACCCGGGACTAATCACCGATGAGCAGTTCTTC; D: TRBD2; J: TRBJ2-1; size: -; length: 16; V: TRBV7-2
CDR3: CASSQIRGGITEAFF; DNA: TGTGCCAGCAGCCAAATACGCGGAGGGATCACTGAAGCTTTCTTT; D: -; J: TRBJ1-1; size: -; length: 15; V: TRBV3-1/TRBV3-2
CDR3: CASSLAGGNTEAFF; DNA: TGTGCCAGCAGCTTAGCGGGTGGAAACACTGAAGCTTTCTTT; D: -; J: TRBJ1-1; size: -; length: 14; V: TRBV7-3
CDR3: CSVEVGQGTTNEKLFF; DNA: TGCAGCGTTGAAGTGGGGCAGGGAACAACTAATGAAAAACTGTTTTTT; D: -; J: TRBJ1-4; size: -; length: 16; V: TRBV29-1
CDR3: CATSDPFTGSGANVLTF; DNA: TGTGCCACCAGTGATCCCTTCACAGGGTCTGGGGCCAACGTCCTGACTTTC; D: -; J: TRBJ2-6; size: few; length: 17; V: TRBV24-1
CDR3: CASSHRQMEQYF; DNA: TGTGCCAGCAGTCACAGGCAGATGGAGCAGTACTTC; D: -; J: TRBJ2-7; size: -; length: 12; V: TRBV6-6
CDR3: CASSYGQGNTEAFF; DNA: TGTGCCAGCAGTTACGGACAGGGGAACACTGAAGCTTTCTTT; D: TRBD1; J: TRBJ1-1; size: few; length: 14; V: TRBV2
CDR3: CASSSRPEQFF; DNA: TGTGCCAGCAGTAGCCGACCCGAGCAGTTCTTC; D: -; J: TRBJ2-1; size: -; length: 11; V: TRBV7-9
CDR3: CASSFPSPGTGELFF; DNA: TGTGCCAGCAGTTTTCCCTCGCCGGGGACCGGGGAGCTGTTTTTT; D: -; J: TRBJ2-2; size: -; length: 15; V: TRBV28
CDR3: CASSPGASGMNTGELFF; DNA: TGTGCCAGCAGCCCTGGGGCTAGCGGGATGAACACCGGGGAGCTGTTTTTT; D: TRBD2; J: TRBJ2-2; size: -; length: 17; V: TRBV5-6
CDR3: CASSEGTGFSYEQYF; DNA: TGCGCCAGCAGTGAAGGGACAGGGTTTTCCTACGAGCAGTACTTC; D: TRBD1; J: TRBJ2-7; size: -; length: 15; V: TRBV10-2